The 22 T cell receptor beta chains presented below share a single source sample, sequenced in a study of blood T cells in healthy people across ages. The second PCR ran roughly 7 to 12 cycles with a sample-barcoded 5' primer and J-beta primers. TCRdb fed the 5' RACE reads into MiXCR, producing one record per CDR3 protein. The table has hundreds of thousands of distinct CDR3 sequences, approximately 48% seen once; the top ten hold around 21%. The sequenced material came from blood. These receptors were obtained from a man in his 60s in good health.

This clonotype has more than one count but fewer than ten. CDR3 region: CSARDLGARTGQGIYGYTF. Written as DNA, the CDR3 is TGCAGTGCTAGGGATCTAGGAGCACGGACTGGACAGGGGATCTATGGCTACACCTTC. The rearrangement joins TRBV20-1 to TRBJ1-2; 9 positions match TRBD1. CDR1 and CDR2 from the germline V gene are DFQATT and SNEGSKA (reference sequence). J lost 4 bases, V lost 3 bases, and 21 bases had no gene match. The CDR3 length is 19 residues.

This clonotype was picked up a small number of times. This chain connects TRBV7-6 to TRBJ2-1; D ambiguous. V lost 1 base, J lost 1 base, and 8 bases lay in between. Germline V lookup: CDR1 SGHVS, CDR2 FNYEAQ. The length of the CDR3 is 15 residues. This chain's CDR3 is CASSLGQASYNEQFF. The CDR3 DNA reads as TGTGCCAGCAGCTTAGGGCAGGCGTCCTACAATGAGCAGTTCTTC.

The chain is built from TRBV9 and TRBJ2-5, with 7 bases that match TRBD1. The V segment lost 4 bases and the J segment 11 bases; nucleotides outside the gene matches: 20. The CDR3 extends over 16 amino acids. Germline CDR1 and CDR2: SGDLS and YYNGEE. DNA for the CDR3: TGTGCCAGCAGCCCCGCCGGGACAGACACCTACAATGAGCAGTACTTC. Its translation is CASSPAGTDTYNEQYF.

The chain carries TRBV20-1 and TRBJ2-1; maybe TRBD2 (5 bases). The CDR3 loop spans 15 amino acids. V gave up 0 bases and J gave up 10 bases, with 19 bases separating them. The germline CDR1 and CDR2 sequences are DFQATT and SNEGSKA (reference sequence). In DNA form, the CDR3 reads TGCAGTGCTAGAGATCTCAGGACGGGATCCTACGAGCAGTTCTTC. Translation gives CSARDLRTGSYEQFF.

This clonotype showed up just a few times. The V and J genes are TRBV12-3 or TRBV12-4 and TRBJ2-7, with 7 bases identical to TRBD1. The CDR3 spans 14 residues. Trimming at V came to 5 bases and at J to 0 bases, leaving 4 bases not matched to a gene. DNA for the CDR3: TGTGCCAGCAGTACACGGACAGGCTCCTACGAGCAGTACTTC. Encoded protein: CASSTRTGSYEQYF.

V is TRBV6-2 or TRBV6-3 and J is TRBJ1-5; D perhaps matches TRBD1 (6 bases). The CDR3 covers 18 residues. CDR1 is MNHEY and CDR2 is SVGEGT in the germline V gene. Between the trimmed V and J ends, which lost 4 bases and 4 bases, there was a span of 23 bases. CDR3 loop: CASSWGPEAGQINQPQHF. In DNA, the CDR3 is TGTGCCAGCAGTTGGGGGCCCGAGGCCGGACAGATTAATCAGCCCCAGCATTTT.

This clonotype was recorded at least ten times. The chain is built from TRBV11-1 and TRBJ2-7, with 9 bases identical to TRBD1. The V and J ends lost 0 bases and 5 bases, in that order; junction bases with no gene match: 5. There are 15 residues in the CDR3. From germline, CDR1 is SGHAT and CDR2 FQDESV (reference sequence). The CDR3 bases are TGTGCCAGCAGCTTAGCCGGGGACAGGGTGGACGAGCAGTACTTC. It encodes CASSLAGDRVDEQYF.

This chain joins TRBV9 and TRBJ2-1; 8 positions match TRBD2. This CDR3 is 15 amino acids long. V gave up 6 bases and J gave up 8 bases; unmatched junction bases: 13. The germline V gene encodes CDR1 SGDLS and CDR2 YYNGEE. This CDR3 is CASTSGGNYRDEQFF. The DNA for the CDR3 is TGTGCCAGCACCTCGGGGGGGAACTACCGAGATGAGCAGTTCTTC.

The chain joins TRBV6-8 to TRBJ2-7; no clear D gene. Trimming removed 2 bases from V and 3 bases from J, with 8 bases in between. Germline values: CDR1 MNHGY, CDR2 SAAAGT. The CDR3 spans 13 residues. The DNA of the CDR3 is TGTGCCAGCAGTTACCAGTGCCTCTACGAGCAGTACTTC. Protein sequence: CASSYQCLYEQYF.

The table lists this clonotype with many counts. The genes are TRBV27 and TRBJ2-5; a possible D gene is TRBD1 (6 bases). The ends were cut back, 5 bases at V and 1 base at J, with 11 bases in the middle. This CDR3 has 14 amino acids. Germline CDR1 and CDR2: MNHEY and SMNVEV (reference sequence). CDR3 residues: CASSPTTGQETQYF. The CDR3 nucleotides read TGTGCCAGCAGTCCCACGACAGGCCAAGAGACCCAGTACTTC.

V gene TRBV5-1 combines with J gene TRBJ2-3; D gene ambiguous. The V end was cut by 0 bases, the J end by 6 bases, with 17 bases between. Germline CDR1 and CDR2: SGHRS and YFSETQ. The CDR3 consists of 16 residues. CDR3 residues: CASSLVFYPPGDTQYF. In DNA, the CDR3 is TGCGCCAGCAGCTTGGTATTCTACCCTCCTGGGGATACGCAGTATTTT.

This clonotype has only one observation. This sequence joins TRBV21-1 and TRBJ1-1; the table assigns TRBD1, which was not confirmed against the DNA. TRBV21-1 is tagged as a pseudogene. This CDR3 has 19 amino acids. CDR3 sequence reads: CASSKVDPTWGEFYTEAFF. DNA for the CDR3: TGTGCCAGCAGCAAAGTTGACCCTACCTGGGGGGAGTTCTACACTGAAGCTTTCTTT.

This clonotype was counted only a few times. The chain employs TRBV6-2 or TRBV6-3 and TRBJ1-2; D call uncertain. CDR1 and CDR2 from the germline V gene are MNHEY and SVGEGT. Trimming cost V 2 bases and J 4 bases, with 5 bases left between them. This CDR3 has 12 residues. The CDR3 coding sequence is TGTGCCAGCAGTTACGACGGCTATGGCTACACCTTC. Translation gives CASSYDGYGYTF.

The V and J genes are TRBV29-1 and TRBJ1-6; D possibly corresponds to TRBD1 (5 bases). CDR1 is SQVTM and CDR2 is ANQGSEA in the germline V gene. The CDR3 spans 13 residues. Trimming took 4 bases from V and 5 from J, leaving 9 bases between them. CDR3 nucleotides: TGCAGCGTTGCGGGGGACCATAATTCACCCCTCCACTTT. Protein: CSVAGDHNSPLHF.

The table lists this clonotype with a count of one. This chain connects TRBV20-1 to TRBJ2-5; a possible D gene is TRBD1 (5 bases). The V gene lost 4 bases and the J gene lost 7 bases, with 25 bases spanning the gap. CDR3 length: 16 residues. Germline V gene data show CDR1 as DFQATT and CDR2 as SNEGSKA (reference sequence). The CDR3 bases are TGCAGTGCTACAACGACAGTGGTGTTTGAGTTGGCGACCCAGTACTTC. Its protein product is CSATTTVVFELATQYF.

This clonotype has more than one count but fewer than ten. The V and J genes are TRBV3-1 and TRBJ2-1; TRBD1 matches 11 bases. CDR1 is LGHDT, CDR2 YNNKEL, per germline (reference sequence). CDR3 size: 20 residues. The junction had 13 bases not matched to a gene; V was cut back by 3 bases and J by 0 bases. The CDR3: CASSHTRTGGFGGSYNEQFF. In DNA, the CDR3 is TGTGCCAGCAGCCATACACGGACAGGGGGCTTCGGAGGCTCCTACAATGAGCAGTTCTTC.

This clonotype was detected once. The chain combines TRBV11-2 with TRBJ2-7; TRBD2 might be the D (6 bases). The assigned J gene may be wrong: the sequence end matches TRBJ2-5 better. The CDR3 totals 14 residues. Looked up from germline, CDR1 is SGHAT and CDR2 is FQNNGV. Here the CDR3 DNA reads TGTGCCAGCAGCCCGGGGGAAATGGGTGAGACCCAGTACTTC. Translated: CASSPGEMGETQYF.

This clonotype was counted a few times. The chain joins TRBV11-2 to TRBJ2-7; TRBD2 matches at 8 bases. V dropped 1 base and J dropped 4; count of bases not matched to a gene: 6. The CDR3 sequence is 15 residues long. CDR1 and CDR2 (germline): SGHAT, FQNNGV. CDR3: CASSLVPAGVYEQYF. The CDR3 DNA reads TGTGCCAGCAGCTTAGTCCCAGCGGGAGTTTACGAGCAGTACTTC.

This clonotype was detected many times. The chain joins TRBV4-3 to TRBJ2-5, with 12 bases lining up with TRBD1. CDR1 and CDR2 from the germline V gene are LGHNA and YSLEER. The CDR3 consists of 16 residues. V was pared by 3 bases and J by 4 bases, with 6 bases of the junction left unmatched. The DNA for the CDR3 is TGCGCCAGCAGCCAGGAAGGGACAGGGGGCGGAGAGACCCAGTACTTC. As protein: CASSQEGTGGGETQYF.

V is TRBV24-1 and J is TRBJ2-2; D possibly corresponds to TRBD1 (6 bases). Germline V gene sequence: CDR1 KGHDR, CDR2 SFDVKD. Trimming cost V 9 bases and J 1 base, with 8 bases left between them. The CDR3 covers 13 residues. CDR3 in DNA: TGTGCCACCGGACAGCTGAACACCGGGGAGCTGTTTTTT. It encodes CATGQLNTGELFF.

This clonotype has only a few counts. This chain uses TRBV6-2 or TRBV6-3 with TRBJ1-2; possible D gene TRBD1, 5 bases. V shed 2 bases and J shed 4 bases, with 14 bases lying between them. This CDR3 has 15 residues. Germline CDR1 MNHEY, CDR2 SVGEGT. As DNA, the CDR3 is TGTGCCAGCAGTTACGGCCAGGGAGAATCCTATGGCTACACCTTC. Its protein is CASSYGQGESYGYTF.

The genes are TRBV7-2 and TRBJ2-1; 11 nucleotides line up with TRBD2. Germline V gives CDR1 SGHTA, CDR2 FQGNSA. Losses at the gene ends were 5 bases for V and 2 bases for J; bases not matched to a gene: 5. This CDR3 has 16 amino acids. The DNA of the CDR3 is TGTGCCAGCAGCAAAGATAGCGGGGGGGCCTACAATGAGCAGTTCTTC. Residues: CASSKDSGGAYNEQFF.